This is a list of T cell receptor beta chains from one sample in a study of radiotherapy plus CTLA-4 blockade in lung cancer. Assay used: immunoSEQ multiplex PCR; TCRdb lists only in-frame clones, some missing. The sample carries 30,000 to 35,000 clones, roughly 80% recorded once. The sequences come from peripheral blood, collected from a patient treated with radiotherapy plus ipilimumab. These receptors all come from a human donor with non-small cell lung cancer who had stable disease on radiotherapy plus ipilimumab. The conserved cysteine and the conserved F or W are not part of the CDR3 here.

>TRBJ2-7|TRBV5-6
ASSLGTGEQY
>TRBJ1-2|TRBV19
ASSSRAFYGYT
>TRBJ1-3|TRBV27
ASSLVRGSGNTIY
>TRBJ2-2|TRBV7-7
ASSLGQPGLGELF
>TRBJ1-1|TRBV6-1
ASSEASRHLPNTEAF
>TRBJ1-4|TRBV14
ASSQLFNEKLF
>TRBJ1-5|TRBV7-6
ASSLDSGNQPQH
>TRBJ1-5|TRBV19
ASNAGGWTQH
>TRBJ2-7|TRBV6-5
ASSWGAIYEQY
>TRBJ1-1|TRBV6-1
ASSYDRVNTEAF
>TRBJ1-1|TRBV6-5
AIKKRTGGTEAF
>TRBJ1-4|TRBV19
ASTPWEGNEKLF
>TRBJ1-2|TRBV19
ASSIGAGNYGYT
>TRBJ1-2|TRBV6-5
ASYDRDAYGYT
>TRBJ2-3|TRBV29-1
SDRTSGATDTQY
>TRBJ1-3|TRBV7-2
ASSLMSSGNTIY
>TRBJ1-1|TRBV28
ANSRRSGLGAF
>TRBJ1-2|TRBV7-9
ASSLHGQGHYGYT
>TRBJ1-2|TRBV6-5
ASISGYGYT
>TRBJ2-3|TRBV6-6
ASTRDSRTQY
>TRBJ2-4|TRBV13
ASSPGTEKNIQY
>TRBJ2-1|TRBV6-4
ASSDSVRGPPDEQF
>TRBJ1-2|TRBV19
ASPGHRVVYGYT
>TRBJ1-1|TRBV7-9
ASSFRGERAEAF
>TRBJ2-1|TRBV5-1
ASSLAGGNNEQF
>TRBJ1-6|TRBV5-1
ASSLDDRVSSPLH
>TRBJ2-3|TRBV5-4
ASSGHRAGGPADTQY
>TRBJ2-3|TRBV29-1
SSRLAEATDTQY
>TRBJ1-2|TRBV2
ASSDWSGSHGYT